This entry lists 16 T cell receptor beta chains sequenced from one sample in a study of beta chain features in type 1 diabetes (dated by TCRdb to 2016 to 2018). What the authors observed across the whole study: A moderate but significant shortening of TCRB CDR3 length was observed in type 1 diabetes patients in all four CD4+ subsets.

Library prep was done by the immunoSEQ multiplex PCR assay. The entire isolated RNA was reverse transcribed using the High Capacity cDNA Reverse Transcription Kit, and thus expressed TCRB transcripts were sequenced. The clones in this table, taken by TCRdb from immuneACCESS, are in-frame only. Not every clone is retained; where verified, under half of the shortfall comes from an unresolved V gene, and the cause of the rest is unknown. For this sample there are 300,000 to 350,000 clones; less than 15% appear just once. 0.015% of the sample is in the top ten clones. Antigens for these TCRs are unknown. The material sequenced was naive CD4+ T cells from blood. The cell subset or site label corresponds to: true naive CD4+ T cells. These receptors came from a woman younger than 30 with type 1 diabetes.

This clone appeared a few times. The chain carries TRBV28 and TRBJ2-1, with TRBD2 identical over 7 bases. There are 15 residues in the CDR3. The V gene's germline CDR1 is MDHEN and CDR2 SYDVKM. J lost 7 bases, V lost 6 bases, and 12 bases had no gene match. CDR3 bases: TGTGCCAGCAGCCCCGTGAGCGGGAATAGGAATGAGCAGTTCTTC. It encodes CASSPVSGNRNEQFF. Full variable domain (rest looked up from reference TRBV28 and TRBJ2-1): DVKVTQSSRYLVKRTGEKVFLECVQDMDHENMFWYRQDPGLGLRLIYFSYDVKMKEKGDIPEGYSVSREKKERFSLILESASTNQTSMYLCASSPVSGNRNEQFFGPGTRLTVL.

This clone was detected a few times. V gene TRBV7-8 combines with J gene TRBJ2-3; 14 bases align to TRBD2. The V segment lost 3 bases and the J segment 5 bases; nucleotides outside the gene matches: 7. The CDR3 is made up of 17 amino acids. Germline lookup yields CDR1 SGHVS and CDR2 FQNEAQ. This chain's CDR3 is CASSFRLAGGRRDTQYF. For the CDR3, the DNA is TGTGCCAGCAGCTTTAGACTAGCGGGAGGGAGGCGAGATACGCAGTATTTT.

This clone was seen a few times. V usage is TRBV6-5 and J usage is TRBJ2-1; TRBD2 agrees at 10 bases. Germline V gene lookup returns CDR1 MNHEY and CDR2 SVGAGI. Trimming cost V 4 bases and J 0 bases; bases outside gene matches: 3. This CDR3 spans 16 amino acids. Here the CDR3 DNA reads TGTGCCAGCAGTTTACTAGCGGGGAGCTCCTACAATGAGCAGTTCTTC. Encoded protein: CASSLLAGSSYNEQFF.

This clone occurred a few times. The V gene is TRBV6-1, the J gene TRBJ1-2; weak D call: TRBD1 (5 bases). Between the trimmed V and J ends, which lost 7 bases and 2 bases, there was a span of 14 bases. The CDR3 runs 14 residues. Looked up from germline, CDR1 is MNHNS and CDR2 is SASEGT. CDR3 in DNA: TGTGCCAGCATCGATAGGAGGGGAAACTATGGCTACACCTTC. It specifies CASIDRRGNYGYTF.

The chain couples TRBV6-6 to TRBJ1-1; D is unclear. V dropped 7 bases and J dropped 0 bases, with 12 bases sitting between them. Per germline, CDR1 MNHNY and CDR2 SVGAGI (reference sequence). CDR3 length: 14 amino acids. The CDR3 nucleotides read TGTGCCAGCACCAGAAGCGGTATGAACACTGAAGCTTTCTTT. As protein: CASTRSGMNTEAFF.

This clone was detected a few times. The chain couples TRBV7-9 to TRBJ2-3; TRBD1 aligns across 7 bases. Germline CDR1 and CDR2: SEHNR and FQNEAQ (reference sequence). J gave up 6 bases and V 5 bases, and 11 bases lay outside the gene matches. The CDR3 is made up of 15 amino acids. The CDR3 DNA reads as TGTGCCAGCAGCCCTTGGACAGGCAACATGGATACGCAGTATTTT. This translates into CASSPWTGNMDTQYF.

Only a few counts were recorded for this clone. At the DNA level, this CDR3 is encoded by other sequences in the same sample as well. Written as DNA, the CDR3 is TGTGCCAGCTCCTCGGGGTACGGCTACACCTTC. Encoded protein: CASSSGYGYTF. The rearrangement links TRBV6-5 to TRBJ1-2; the D is unclear. The CDR3 totals 11 residues. The germline CDR1 and CDR2 sequences are MNHEY and SVGAGI. Deletions cut 8 bases from V and 8 bases from J, with 12 bases between.

The chain joins TRBV27 to TRBJ2-1; no reliable D call. Germline V lookup: CDR1 MNHEY, CDR2 SMNVEV (reference sequence). The V gene lost 6 bases and the J gene lost 5 bases, with 5 bases spanning the gap. This CDR3 spans 11 amino acids. The CDR3 sequence: CASRSNNEQFF. The CDR3 nucleotides are TGTGCCAGCAGGTCAAACAATGAGCAGTTCTTC.

This clone was seen a single time. J is TRBJ2-3 and V is TRBV11-2; the D is unclear. Trimming pared 4 bases from V and 1 base from J, leaving 6 bases between. Looked up from germline, CDR1 is SGHAT and CDR2 is FQNNGV. This CDR3 comprises 13 residues. The CDR3 sequence is CASSYFGTDTQYF. DNA of the CDR3: TGTGCCAGCAGCTACTTCGGCACAGATACGCAGTATTTT.

This clone has only a few counts. The chain carries TRBV11-2 and TRBJ2-1; D might be TRBD2 (5 bases). CDR1 SGHAT and CDR2 FQNNGV come from the germline V gene. CDR3 size: 14 residues. Trimming stripped 3 bases from V and 7 bases from J, with 13 bases between. This CDR3 reads CASSFRLASNEQFF. CDR3 nucleotide sequence: TGTGCCAGCAGCTTTAGGCTAGCATCGAATGAGCAGTTCTTC.

The rearrangement uses TRBV20-1 and TRBJ2-5; D ambiguous. V was cut by 6 bases and J by 5 bases, with 10 bases left in between. The CDR3 extends over 11 amino acids. Germline-derived CDR1 and CDR2 are DFQATT and SNEGSKA (reference sequence). CDR3 residues: CSAVFRETQYF. CDR3 DNA: TGCAGTGCCGTCTTTCGGGAGACCCAGTACTTC.

In its sample, this clone was seen a few times. V usage is TRBV5-1 and J usage is TRBJ2-1; 11 nucleotides line up with TRBD2. Per the germline V gene, CDR1 is SGHRS and CDR2 is YFSETQ. Trimming took 6 bases from V and 3 from J; bases not matched to a gene: 8. The CDR3 has 16 residues. The chain's CDR3 is CASTIEGTSGYNEQFF. For the CDR3, the DNA is TGCGCCAGCACCATCGAAGGGACTAGCGGCTACAATGAGCAGTTCTTC.

In its sample, this clone was seen a few times. The chain couples TRBV6-1 to TRBJ2-7; no reliable D call. V shed 0 bases and J shed 6 bases, with 6 bases lying between them. Germline lookup yields CDR1 MNHNS and CDR2 SASEGT. This CDR3 spans 12 amino acids. The CDR3 loop is CASSEAWGEQYV. As DNA, the CDR3 is TGTGCCAGCAGTGAAGCGTGGGGCGAGCAGTACGTC.

This clone was counted only a few times. The rearrangement links TRBV28 to TRBJ2-7; a possible D gene is TRBD2 (7 bases). The V end was cut by 2 bases, the J end by 3 bases, with 14 bases between. The CDR3 length is 15 residues. Germline lookup yields CDR1 MDHEN and CDR2 SYDVKM. CDR3 sequence reads: CASSLAGARSYEQYV. In DNA form, the CDR3 reads TGTGCCAGCAGTTTAGCGGGGGCGCGGAGCTACGAGCAGTACGTC.

As DNA, the CDR3 is TGTGCCTGGAGTGGGGGACAGGGCCCCACTAGCACAGATACGCAGTATTTT. It yields the protein CAWSGGQGPTSTDTQYF. This sequence joins TRBV30 and TRBJ2-3; TRBD1 aligns across 9 bases. V shed 1 base and J 0 bases; nucleotides not matched to a gene: 8. This CDR3 is built from 17 residues. The germline V gene has CDR1 GTSNPN and CDR2 SVGIG (reference sequence).

The chain uses TRBV6-5 and TRBJ2-1; D ambiguous. This CDR3 spans 15 amino acids. Trimming removed 5 bases from V and 0 bases from J, with 11 bases in between. Germline V CDR1 and CDR2: MNHEY, SVGAGI. CDR3 sequence (DNA): TGTGCCAGCAGTCGAAGCCCGAGCTCCTACAATGAGCAGTTCTTC. As protein: CASSRSPSSYNEQFF.